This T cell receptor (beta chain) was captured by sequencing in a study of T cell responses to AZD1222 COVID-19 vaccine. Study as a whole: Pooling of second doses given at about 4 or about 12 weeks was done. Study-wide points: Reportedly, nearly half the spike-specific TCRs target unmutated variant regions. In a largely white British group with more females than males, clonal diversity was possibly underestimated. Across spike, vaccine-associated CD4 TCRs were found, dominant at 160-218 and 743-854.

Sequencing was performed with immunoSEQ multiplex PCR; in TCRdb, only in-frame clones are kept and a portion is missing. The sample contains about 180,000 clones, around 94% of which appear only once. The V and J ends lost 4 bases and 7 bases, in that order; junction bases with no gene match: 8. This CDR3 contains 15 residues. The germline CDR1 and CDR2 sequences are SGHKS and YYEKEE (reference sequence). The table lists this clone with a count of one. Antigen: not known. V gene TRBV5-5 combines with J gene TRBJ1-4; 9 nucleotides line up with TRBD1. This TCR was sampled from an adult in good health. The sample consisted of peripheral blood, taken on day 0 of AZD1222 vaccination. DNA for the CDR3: TGTGCCAGCAGCCCCGGACAGGGGTGGGTTGAAAAACTGTTTTTT. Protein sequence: CASSPGQGWVEKLFF.